Here is one T cell receptor beta chain with its context. The sample originates from a study of blood T cell repertoires in COVID-19. Assay used: immunoSEQ multiplex PCR; TCRdb lists only in-frame clones, some missing. The sample includes 95,000 to 150,000 clones, less than 75% of them seen just once. Germline V CDR1 and CDR2: MNHEY, SVGAGI. Trimming cost V 4 bases and J 7 bases, with 17 bases left between them. The CDR3 has 14 residues. The specimen sequenced was peripheral blood. The chain links TRBV6-5 to TRBJ2-7, with D possibly matching TRBD2 (6 bases). The source is a human donor with acute or convalescent COVID-19. The donor label of this sample is uncertain. The CDR3: CASSFGRGLGEQYV. In nucleotides, the CDR3 is TGTGCCAGCAGTTTCGGACGGGGGTTGGGTGAGCAGTACGTC.